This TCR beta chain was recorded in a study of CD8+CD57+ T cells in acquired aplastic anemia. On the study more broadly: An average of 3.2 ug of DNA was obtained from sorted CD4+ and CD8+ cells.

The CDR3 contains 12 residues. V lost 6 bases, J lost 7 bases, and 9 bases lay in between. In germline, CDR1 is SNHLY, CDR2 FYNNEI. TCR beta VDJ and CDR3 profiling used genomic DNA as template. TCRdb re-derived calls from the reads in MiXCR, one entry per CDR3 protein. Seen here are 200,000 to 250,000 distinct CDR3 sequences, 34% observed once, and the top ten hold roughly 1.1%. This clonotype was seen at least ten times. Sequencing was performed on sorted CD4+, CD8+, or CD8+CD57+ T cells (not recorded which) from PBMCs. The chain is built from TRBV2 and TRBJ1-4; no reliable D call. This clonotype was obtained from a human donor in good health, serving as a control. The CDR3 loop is CASRQVREKLFF. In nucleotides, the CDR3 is TGTGCCAGCAGGCAGGTTCGTGAAAAACTGTTTTTT. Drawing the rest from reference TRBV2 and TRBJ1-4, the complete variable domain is EPEVTQTPSHQVTQMGQEVILRCVPISNHLYFYWYRQILGQKVEFLVSFYNNEISEKSEIFDDQFSVERPDGSNFTLKIRSTKLEDSAMYFCASRQVREKLFFGSGTQLSVL.